These T cell receptor beta chains were read from a single sample in a study of blood T cells in healthy people across ages. TCRdb ran MiXCR on the 5' RACE reads and lists one entry per CDR3 protein. The data show around 1,000,000 distinct CDR3 sequences, almost 25% seen once. This sample also appeared in a second study, on T cells of mothers and their children.

The material sequenced was blood. The receptor set was obtained from a girl aged 2-15 years in good health. The CDR3 runs from the conserved cysteine through the conserved F or W. D genes are given only for firm matches. Clone size is not always given. Where it is, it says once, few, many or a class for expanded clones.

j_call,v_call,d_call,clone_size,cdr3_aa,cdr3_nt
TRBJ1-5,TRBV20-1,.,.,CSARDLSGTSQPQHF,TGCAGTGCTAGAGATTTATCGGGGACCTCGCAGCCCCAGCATTTT
TRBJ2-1,TRBV28,TRBD1,.,CASSNYRGGSYNEQFF,TGTGCCAGCAGTAACTACAGGGGTGGATCTTACAATGAGCAGTTCTTC
TRBJ2-1,TRBV7-3,TRBD2,few,CASSLSGSGDEQFF,TGTGCCAGCAGCTTATCGGGCAGCGGGGATGAGCAGTTCTTC
TRBJ2-5,TRBV7-2,TRBD1,.,CASSSNLHQGKGAETQYF,TGTGCCAGCAGCTCCAACCTCCACCAAGGCAAGGGGGCAGAGACCCAGTACTTC
TRBJ1-1,TRBV6-5,TRBD1,.,CASSRLQGAAFF,TGTGCCAGCAGTAGGCTTCAGGGGGCCGCTTTCTTT
TRBJ2-2,TRBV19,.,.,CASRGAPHGRELFF,TGTGCCAGTCGGGGGGCGCCCCATGGCCGGGAGCTGTTTTTT
TRBJ2-2,TRBV7-9,.,.,CASSLAPAPGELFF,TGTGCCAGCAGCTTAGCCCCGGCTCCGGGGGAGCTGTTTTTT
TRBJ2-3,TRBV6-2/TRBV6-3,.,few,CASSSGSGNTDTQYF,TGTGCCAGCAGTTCGGGTAGCGGTAACACAGATACGCAGTATTTT
TRBJ1-2,TRBV12-3/TRBV12-4,.,.,CATRARRVYGYTF,TGTGCCACTCGGGCCCGGAGGGTCTATGGCTACACCTTC
TRBJ1-2,TRBV12-3/TRBV12-4,.,.,CASSWEPGGYTF,TGTGCCAGCAGCTGGGAACCAGGTGGCTACACCTTC
TRBJ1-5,TRBV29-1,.,.,CSVAAGDNQPQHF,TGCAGCGTTGCCGCTGGTGATAATCAGCCCCAGCATTTT
TRBJ2-7,TRBV6-5,TRBD1,.,CASRRGTGVEQYF,TGTGCCAGCAGACGTGGGACAGGGGTCGAGCAGTACTTC
TRBJ2-7,TRBV2,TRBD1,few,CASTEGAGSYEQYF,TGTGCCAGCACCGAGGGGGCTGGTTCCTACGAGCAGTACTTC
TRBJ1-4,TRBV7-9,.,.,CASSLGARMRTNEKLFF,TGTGCCAGCAGCTTAGGCGCTCGGATGAGAACTAATGAAAAACTGTTTTTT
TRBJ2-3,TRBV3-1,.,few,CASSQVFTDTQYF,TGTGCCAGCAGCCAAGTTTTTACAGATACGCAGTATTTT
TRBJ1-4,TRBV15,TRBD1,.,CATSQDRTNEKLFF,TGTGCCACCAGTCAGGACAGGACTAATGAAAAACTGTTTTTT
TRBJ1-1,TRBV12-3/TRBV12-4,.,few,CASTETGTEAFF,TGTGCCAGCACCGAAACGGGCACTGAAGCTTTCTTT
TRBJ2-7,TRBV28,TRBD2,.,CASSLSREVPSYEQYF,TGTGCCAGCAGTTTATCTCGGGAGGTCCCCTCCTACGAGCAGTACTTC
TRBJ2-4,TRBV5-1,.,.,CASSLGVQERNIQYF,TGCGCCAGCAGCTTGGGTGTACAGGAGAGAAACATTCAGTACTTC
TRBJ2-5,TRBV28,TRBD1,once,CASSPSSQGAGQETQYF,TGTGCCAGCAGTCCGTCCTCTCAGGGGGCCGGGCAAGAGACCCAGTACTTC
TRBJ2-7,TRBV10-3,.,few,CAIREGTGSYEQYF,TGTGCCATCAGGGAGGGGACGGGCTCCTACGAGCAGTACTTC
TRBJ2-5,TRBV5-1,.,many,CASSQGPKETQYF,TGCGCCAGCAGCCAGGGACCCAAAGAGACCCAGTACTTC
TRBJ2-7,TRBV20-1,TRBD2,.,CSARPASGYEQYF,TGCAGTGCTAGACCCGCTAGCGGGTACGAGCAGTACTTC
TRBJ1-1,TRBV2,.,.,CASRDSTEAFF,TGTGCCAGCAGGGACAGCACTGAAGCTTTCTTT
TRBJ2-1,TRBV2,.,.,CASSEMDNEQFF,TGTGCCAGCAGTGAAATGGACAATGAGCAGTTCTTC
TRBJ1-4,TRBV7-9,TRBD1,.,CASSHDRGGAFPRLFF,TGTGCCAGCAGCCACGACAGAGGGGGCGCATTCCCTCGACTGTTTTTT
TRBJ2-7,TRBV12-3/TRBV12-4,TRBD1,few,CASTSTGTGSYEQYF,TGTGCCAGCACCTCAACCGGGACAGGGAGCTACGAGCAGTACTTC
TRBJ2-1,TRBV28,.,few,CASSLSSVANEQFF,TGTGCCAGCAGTTTGTCTAGCGTCGCCAATGAGCAGTTCTTC
TRBJ2-5,TRBV15,TRBD2,.,CATSGGLAPETQYF,TGTGCCACCAGCGGGGGACTAGCACCAGAGACCCAGTACTTC
TRBJ2-5,TRBV28,TRBD1,few,CASSETGVWQETQYF,TGTGCCAGCAGTGAAACAGGGGTTTGGCAAGAGACCCAGTACTTC